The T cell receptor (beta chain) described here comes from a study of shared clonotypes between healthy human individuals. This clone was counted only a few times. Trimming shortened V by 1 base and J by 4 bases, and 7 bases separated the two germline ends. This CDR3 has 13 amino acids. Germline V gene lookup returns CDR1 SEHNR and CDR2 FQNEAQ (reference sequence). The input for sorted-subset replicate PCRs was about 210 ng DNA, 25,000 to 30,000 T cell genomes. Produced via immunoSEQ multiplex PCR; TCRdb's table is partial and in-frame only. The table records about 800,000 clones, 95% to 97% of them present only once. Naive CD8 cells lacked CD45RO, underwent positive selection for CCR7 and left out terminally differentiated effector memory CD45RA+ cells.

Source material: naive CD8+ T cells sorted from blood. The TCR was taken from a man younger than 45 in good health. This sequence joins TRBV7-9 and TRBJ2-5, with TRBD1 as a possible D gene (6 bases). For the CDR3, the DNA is TGTGCCAGCAGCTTAGAGGGGGTAGAGACCCAGTACTTC. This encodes CASSLEGVETQYF.